Listed below are T cell receptor beta chains from one sample, sequenced in a study of T-cell memory formation after mild COVID-19. TCRdb re-called the 5' RACE reads through MiXCR, storing one row per CDR3 protein. The sample includes roughly 550,000 distinct CDR3 sequences, around 21% of them seen just once. Sequenced sample: PBMCs or a T cell subset sorted from them (not recorded which). The origin of the receptors is an adult woman who had mild COVID-19 (a few samples of this study predate the infection). Cell type and time point are not known. Both conserved end residues are part of each CDR3. D genes are given only for firm matches. Clone size is given for some rows only: seen once, a few or many times, or a class if the clone is expanded.

V: TRBV5-5
D: .
J: TRBJ2-7
size: many
CDR3: CASSLESHPTYEQYF
DNA: TGTGCCAGCAGCTTGGAATCCCACCCAACCTACGAGCAGTACTTC

V: TRBV7-6
D: .
J: TRBJ2-1
size: few
CDR3: CASSPDSLPNEQFF
DNA: TGTGCCAGCAGCCCAGACAGTCTGCCCAATGAGCAGTTCTTC

V: TRBV12-3/TRBV12-4
D: .
J: TRBJ2-3
size: few
CDR3: CASSLYVAAVWDTQYF
DNA: TGTGCCAGCAGTTTATACGTAGCGGCAGTTTGGGATACGCAGTATTTT

V: TRBV12-3/TRBV12-4
D: .
J: TRBJ1-2
size: .
CDR3: CASRGRGGFGYTF
DNA: TGTGCCAGCAGGGGTAGGGGGGGCTTTGGCTACACCTTC

V: TRBV5-6
D: TRBD1
J: TRBJ2-7
size: .
CDR3: CASRDRGKEYEQYF
DNA: TGTGCCAGCAGAGACAGGGGGAAGGAATACGAGCAGTACTTC

V: TRBV2
D: .
J: TRBJ2-2
size: few
CDR3: CASRATESNTGELFF
DNA: TGTGCCAGCAGAGCGACAGAATCGAACACCGGGGAGCTGTTTTTT

V: TRBV5-4
D: TRBD2
J: TRBJ2-3
size: few
CDR3: CASSLEIAGLTDTQYF
DNA: TGTGCCAGCAGCTTGGAGATAGCGGGGTTGACAGATACGCAGTATTTT

V: TRBV5-4
D: .
J: TRBJ2-7
size: few
CDR3: CASSQGEGEQYF
DNA: TGTGCCAGCAGTCAGGGAGAAGGGGAGCAGTACTTC

V: TRBV20-1
D: .
J: TRBJ2-3
size: once
CDR3: CSAGSLGPTTADTQYF
DNA: TGCAGTGCCGGGAGTCTGGGACCCACGACTGCGGATACGCAGTATTTT

V: TRBV14
D: .
J: TRBJ1-3
size: few
CDR3: CASSQGYGSSGNTIYF
DNA: TGTGCCAGCAGCCAAGGATATGGATCCTCTGGAAACACCATATATTTT

V: TRBV7-9
D: .
J: TRBJ2-5
size: .
CDR3: CASSLVRSGKETQYF
DNA: TGTGCCAGCAGCTTAGTTCGATCAGGAAAAGAGACCCAGTACTTC

V: TRBV4-2
D: .
J: TRBJ1-1
size: .
CDR3: CASSQVGMRQNTEAFF
DNA: TGTGCCAGCAGCCAAGTGGGGATGCGGCAGAACACTGAAGCTTTCTTT

V: TRBV14
D: .
J: TRBJ1-4
size: .
CDR3: CASSPKLFF
DNA: TGTGCCAGCAGCCCGAAACTGTTTTTT

V: TRBV20-1
D: TRBD2
J: TRBJ2-2
size: few
CDR3: CSARDPRAGRNTGELFF
DNA: TGCAGTGCTAGAGATCCTCGAGCGGGGAGGAACACCGGGGAGCTGTTTTTT

V: TRBV5-5
D: TRBD1
J: TRBJ2-1
size: .
CDR3: CASSLGQGVYEQFF
DNA: TGTGCCAGCAGCTTAGGACAGGGGGTCTATGAGCAGTTCTTC

V: TRBV5-1
D: .
J: TRBJ2-3
size: many
CDR3: CASSPLTGSNTQYF
DNA: TGCGCCAGCAGCCCCTTAACAGGGTCTAATACGCAGTATTTT

V: TRBV7-9
D: .
J: TRBJ2-7
size: .
CDR3: CASRTASTYEQYF
DNA: TGTGCCAGCCGGACGGCGTCGACCTACGAGCAGTACTTC

V: TRBV7-8
D: TRBD1
J: TRBJ2-7
size: few
CDR3: CASSLAGRARGPYEQYF
DNA: TGTGCCAGCAGCTTAGCGGGCCGGGCTAGGGGGCCGTACGAGCAGTACTTC

V: TRBV5-5
D: TRBD2
J: TRBJ2-7
size: .
CDR3: CASSTLSGGAYEQYF
DNA: TGTGCCAGCAGCACTCTTAGCGGGGGGGCCTACGAGCAGTACTTC

V: TRBV4-1
D: TRBD1
J: TRBJ2-4
size: .
CDR3: CASSHRETGTDKNIQYF
DNA: TGCGCCAGCAGCCACCGCGAGACCGGGACAGACAAAAACATTCAGTACTTC

V: TRBV7-9
D: .
J: TRBJ2-7
size: .
CDR3: CASSFTYSYEQYF
DNA: TGTGCCAGCAGCTTCACTTACTCCTACGAGCAGTACTTC

V: TRBV4-1
D: .
J: TRBJ2-7
size: few
CDR3: CASSQDRPPVYEQYF
DNA: TGCGCCAGCAGCCAAGATCGTCCACCAGTCTACGAGCAGTACTTC

V: TRBV5-1
D: TRBD2
J: TRBJ2-7
size: .
CDR3: CASSLAELAGVISYEQYF
DNA: TGCGCCAGCAGCTTGGCCGAACTAGCGGGGGTAATCTCCTACGAGCAGTACTTC

V: TRBV20-1
D: .
J: TRBJ2-1
size: once
CDR3: CSAPKGPGRYNEQFF
DNA: TGCAGTGCTCCCAAAGGTCCCGGACGGTACAATGAGCAGTTCTTC

V: TRBV7-9
D: TRBD2
J: TRBJ2-1
size: .
CDR3: CASRVGGSDEQFF
DNA: TGTGCCAGCAGAGTCGGCGGGAGCGATGAGCAGTTCTTC

V: TRBV9
D: TRBD2
J: TRBJ2-1
size: few
CDR3: CASSVGLAGIYNEQFF
DNA: TGTGCCAGCAGCGTAGGCCTAGCGGGGATCTACAATGAGCAGTTCTTC

V: TRBV12-3/TRBV12-4
D: TRBD2
J: TRBJ2-7
size: few
CDR3: CASSRGLAGPPEQYF
DNA: TGTGCCAGCAGTAGGGGACTAGCGGGACCTCCCGAGCAGTACTTC

V: TRBV7-9
D: TRBD1
J: TRBJ2-7
size: many
CDR3: CASSPGQGFSEQYF
DNA: TGTGCCAGCAGCCCAGGACAGGGCTTCAGCGAGCAGTACTTC

V: TRBV27
D: .
J: TRBJ2-7
size: .
CDR3: CASSLLRASSEQYF
DNA: TGTGCCAGCAGTTTACTCAGGGCATCAAGCGAGCAGTACTTC

V: TRBV27
D: .
J: TRBJ1-1
size: many
CDR3: CASSSPDRKEAFF
DNA: TGTGCCAGCAGTTCCCCCGACAGGAAGGAAGCTTTCTTT

V: TRBV6-1
D: .
J: TRBJ1-1
size: few
CDR3: CASSGWQGVTEAFF
DNA: TGTGCCAGCAGTGGATGGCAGGGTGTGACTGAAGCTTTCTTT

V: TRBV5-1
D: .
J: TRBJ2-7
size: .
CDR3: CASRERAEYEQYF
DNA: TGCGCCAGCAGAGAGAGGGCAGAATACGAGCAGTACTTC

V: TRBV3-1
D: .
J: TRBJ1-2
size: .
CDR3: CASSQVAQRDGYTF
DNA: TGTGCCAGCAGCCAAGTGGCGCAGAGGGATGGCTACACCTTC

V: TRBV11-1
D: .
J: TRBJ2-7
size: .
CDR3: CASSLAFTYEQYF
DNA: TGTGCCAGCAGCTTAGCGTTCACCTACGAGCAGTACTTC

V: TRBV12-3/TRBV12-4
D: .
J: TRBJ2-4
size: .
CDR3: CASSLVSGQGIQYF
DNA: TGTGCCAGCAGTTTAGTTTCAGGGCAGGGCATTCAGTACTTC

V: TRBV12-3/TRBV12-4
D: .
J: TRBJ2-7
size: few
CDR3: CASKEGGEQYF
DNA: TGTGCCAGCAAAGAGGGGGGGGAGCAGTACTTC

V: TRBV3-1
D: .
J: TRBJ2-1
size: many
CDR3: CASSPGIGGRGEQFF
DNA: TGTGCCAGCAGCCCCGGGATTGGCGGTCGGGGTGAGCAGTTCTTC

V: TRBV20-1
D: TRBD1
J: TRBJ2-7
size: .
CDR3: CSASEQYRGTSYEQYF
DNA: TGCAGTGCTAGTGAACAGTACAGGGGGACCTCCTACGAGCAGTACTTC

V: TRBV9
D: .
J: TRBJ2-1
size: many
CDR3: CASSVGGGPNEQFF
DNA: TGTGCCAGCAGCGTAGGTGGAGGGCCGAATGAGCAGTTCTTC

V: TRBV4-1
D: TRBD1
J: TRBJ1-2
size: few
CDR3: CASSQFAGGNGYTF
DNA: TGCGCCAGCAGCCAATTCGCAGGGGGGAATGGCTACACCTTC

V: TRBV5-6
D: .
J: TRBJ2-2
size: .
CDR3: CASSLSGLGGELFF
DNA: TGTGCCAGCAGCTTGAGCGGCTTGGGCGGGGAGCTGTTTTTT

V: TRBV6-4
D: .
J: TRBJ2-7
size: .
CDR3: CASSVLPHYEQYF
DNA: TGTGCCAGCAGTGTCCTCCCGCACTACGAGCAGTACTTC

V: TRBV21-1
D: .
J: TRBJ2-3
size: .
CDR3: CASRDLPGRQITDTQYF
DNA: TGTGCCAGCAGGGATCTCCCGGGACGACAGATCACAGATACGCAGTATTTT

V: TRBV24-1
D: TRBD2
J: TRBJ2-1
size: .
CDR3: CATSVGGTSGYNEQFF
DNA: TGTGCCACCAGTGTCGGCGGGACTAGCGGCTACAATGAGCAGTTCTTC

V: TRBV20-1
D: .
J: TRBJ2-5
size: few
CDR3: CSARERGQETQYF
DNA: TGCAGTGCTAGAGAACGAGGGCAAGAGACCCAGTACTTC

V: TRBV20-1
D: .
J: TRBJ2-1
size: .
CDR3: CSARRVEGGINEQFF
DNA: TGCAGTGCTAGACGAGTCGAAGGGGGGATCAATGAGCAGTTCTTC

V: TRBV29-1
D: TRBD1
J: TRBJ1-1
size: .
CDR3: CSASGGRMNTEAFF
DNA: TGCAGCGCTTCAGGGGGCAGGATGAACACTGAAGCTTTCTTT

V: TRBV7-2
D: .
J: TRBJ2-5
size: .
CDR3: CASSRGGAQETQYF
DNA: TGTGCCAGCAGCCGAGGCGGGGCCCAAGAGACCCAGTACTTC

V: TRBV7-9
D: .
J: TRBJ1-2
size: few
CDR3: CASSSGPDRNYGYTF
DNA: TGTGCCAGCAGCTCCGGACCCGACAGAAACTATGGCTACACCTTC

V: TRBV15
D: TRBD1
J: TRBJ2-7
size: .
CDR3: CATSRDRDGSYEQYF
DNA: TGTGCCACCAGCAGGGACAGGGACGGCTCCTACGAGCAGTACTTC

V: TRBV6-2/TRBV6-3
D: .
J: TRBJ2-2
size: .
CDR3: CASSQAAGLGELFF
DNA: TGTGCCAGCAGCCAGGCGGCGGGCCTCGGGGAGCTGTTTTTT

V: TRBV6-2/TRBV6-3
D: TRBD2
J: TRBJ2-3
size: few
CDR3: CASSWTSGGYTDTQYF
DNA: TGTGCCAGCAGCTGGACTAGCGGGGGTTACACAGATACGCAGTATTTT

V: TRBV27
D: TRBD2
J: TRBJ2-3
size: .
CDR3: CASSRASGGANTQYF
DNA: TGTGCCAGCAGTAGGGCTAGCGGGGGGGCAAATACGCAGTATTTT